The clone carrying this T cell receptor (beta chain) was detected only once. Its target is unknown. Sample time point: blood 2 weeks post-SBRT. Described treatment: 15 Gy SBRT to primary tumor, nephrectomy 4 weeks later. After SBRT, blood was collected at 2 and 4 weeks, plus baseline. Clear cell pathology was present in this patient's renal cell carcinoma. Some clones are missing from TCRdb's copy, which holds only in-frame ones; the method was immunoSEQ multiplex PCR. The sample has around 86,000 clones, approximately 83% seen once; the top ten hold 20% to 25%. The V gene end was trimmed by 0 bases and the J gene end by 5 bases; junction bases not matched to a gene: 6. This CDR3 comprises 15 residues. CDR1 and CDR2 from the germline V gene are SGHRS and YFSETQ. This entry comes from a study of radiation and T cells in renal cell carcinoma. Study-wide points: No pretreatment tumor biopsies were available for baseline clonotypes. In blood, top tumor clones expanded by 2 weeks, shrinking by 4.

The rearrangement uses TRBV5-1 and TRBJ2-7; 9 bases are a match to TRBD1. The clonotype originates from a woman aged 50 to 60 with renal cell carcinoma. The specimen was blood, collected from a patient whose treatment included radiotherapy and nephrectomy. Written as DNA, the CDR3 is TGCGCCAGCAGCTTGGAGGGGACAGGGTTCGACGAGCAGTACTTC. This gives the protein CASSLEGTGFDEQYF.